These 17 T cell receptor beta chains came from one sample sequenced in a study of blood T cell repertoires in COVID-19. The protocol was immunoSEQ multiplex PCR, while the TCRdb copy is restricted to in-frame clones and leaves out a portion. The data hold roughly 110,000 clones, with over 80% observed a single time. Sequenced material: peripheral blood. The receptors come from a woman aged 25 to 45 with acute or convalescent COVID-19.

The chain has TRBV27 and TRBJ2-7; 7 bases fit TRBD1. The CDR3 has 13 residues. Per germline, CDR1 MNHEY and CDR2 SMNVEV (reference sequence). V was pared by 5 bases and J by 2 bases, with 3 bases of the junction left unmatched. CDR3 amino acids: CASSKTGPYEQYF. The DNA of the CDR3 is TGTGCCAGCAGTAAGACAGGGCCCTACGAGCAGTACTTC.

The chain is built from TRBV19 and TRBJ1-1; weak D call: TRBD1 (5 bases). CDR1 is LNHDA, CDR2 SQIVND, per germline (reference sequence). This CDR3 comprises 15 residues. V dropped 1 base and J dropped 1 base, with 10 bases sitting between them. The DNA for the CDR3 is TGTGCCAGTAGTATAGGAGACAGATCGAACACTGAAGCTTTCTTT. It translates to CASSIGDRSNTEAFF.

This chain connects TRBV29-1 to TRBJ2-5; D perhaps matches TRBD1 (5 bases). CDR1 is SQVTM, CDR2 ANQGSEA, per germline. The CDR3 runs 12 residues. V was pared by 5 bases and J by 9 bases, with 16 bases between. Here the CDR3 reads CSVLQGRRAQYF. The CDR3 DNA follows: TGCAGCGTTCTGCAGGGAAGAAGGGCCCAGTACTTC.

V and J are TRBV7-2 and TRBJ2-7; no clear D gene. The V gene lost 7 bases and the J gene lost 6 bases, with 13 bases spanning the gap. There are 12 residues in the CDR3. The germline CDR1 and CDR2 sequences are SGHTA and FQGNSA. The CDR3 nucleotides are TGTGCCAGCACTGACTCTTCGGGCGAGCAGTACTTC. Translation: CASTDSSGEQYF. Using reference TRBV7-2 and TRBJ2-7 for the parts outside the CDR3, the full variable domain is GAGVSQSPSNKVTEKGKDVELRCDPISGHTALYWYRQSLGQGLEFLIYFQGNSAPDKSGLPSDRFSAERTGGSVSTLTIQRTQQEDSAVYLCASTDSSGEQYFGPGTRLTVT.

This chain uses TRBV18 with TRBJ2-2, with TRBD1 matching 7 bases. V was clipped by 2 bases and J by 1 base; unmatched bases: 1. The CDR3 is 15 residues long. Germline V gene sequence: CDR1 KGHSH, CDR2 LQKENI. The CDR3: CASSPRQGNTGELFF. DNA of the CDR3: TGTGCCAGCTCACCAAGACAGGGGAACACCGGGGAGCTGTTTTTT.

The chain employs TRBV28 and TRBJ2-1, with TRBD2 matching over 9 bases. V dropped 5 bases and J dropped 10; count of bases not matched to a gene: 6. CDR3 length: 13 amino acids. Germline CDR1 reads MDHEN; CDR2 reads SYDVKM. This CDR3 is CASSTTLAGEQFF. DNA of the CDR3: TGTGCCAGCAGTACGACCCTAGCGGGAGAGCAGTTCTTC.

The sample holds one count of this clone. CDR3 amino acids: CASQRGLADTQYF. The DNA of the CDR3 is TGTGCCAGCCAGAGGGGGCTAGCAGATACGCAGTATTTT. J is TRBJ2-3 and V is TRBV6-5; TRBD1 matches at 7 bases. The V gene end was trimmed by 8 bases and the J gene end by 4 bases; junction bases not matched to a gene: 6. This CDR3 has 13 residues. CDR1 and CDR2 (germline): MNHEY, SVGAGI.

The J gene is TRBJ2-5, the V gene TRBV6-2 or TRBV6-3, with D possibly TRBD2 on 7 matching bases. Trimming shortened V by 5 bases and J by 1 base, and 17 bases separated the two germline ends. From germline, CDR1 is MNHEY and CDR2 SVGEGT. The CDR3 is 16 amino acids. CDR3 protein: CASSPTTRGAQETQYF. The CDR3, as DNA: TGTGCCAGCAGTCCCACTACCCGGGGGGCCCAAGAGACCCAGTACTTC.

The table lists this clone with a count of one. The CDR3 sequence is CASGLAGVWETQYF. CDR3 DNA sequence: TGTGCCAGCGGGCTAGCGGGGGTGTGGGAGACCCAGTACTTC. V usage is TRBV7-8 and J usage is TRBJ2-5, with 10 bases lining up with TRBD2. From germline, CDR1 is SGHVS and CDR2 FQNEAQ. The trim removed 8 bases at V and 5 bases at J, leaving 8 bases unmatched. This CDR3 contains 14 residues.

The chain carries TRBV6-6 and TRBJ1-5, with 7 bases matching TRBD1. The CDR3 has 15 residues. With V trimmed by 1 base and J by 3 bases, 3 bases remained unmatched. Looked up from germline, CDR1 is MNHNY and CDR2 is SVGAGI (reference sequence). The CDR3 spells CASSYFGQDNQPQHF. CDR3 bases: TGTGCCAGCAGTTACTTCGGACAGGACAATCAGCCCCAGCATTTT.

This sequence joins TRBV7-9 and TRBJ2-7; the match to TRBD2 covers 13 bases. Germline V gives CDR1 SEHNR, CDR2 FQNEAQ (reference sequence). The CDR3 has 18 residues. J was trimmed by 0 bases and V by 4 bases; bases with no gene match: 9. The CDR3, as DNA: TGTGCCAGCAGCTCTCCGGGACTAGCGGGATCCGTCTCCTACGAGCAGTACTTC. It is translated as CASSSPGLAGSVSYEQYF.

The table lists this clone with a few counts. This chain connects TRBV27 to TRBJ1-6; perhaps TRBD1 as D (6 bases). Between the trimmed V and J ends, which lost 6 bases and 9 bases, there was a span of 18 bases. The CDR3 spans 15 residues. Germline V gives CDR1 MNHEY, CDR2 SMNVEV (reference sequence). The CDR3 reads CASRDRPVAFSPLHF. The CDR3 DNA is TGTGCCAGCAGGGACAGACCCGTGGCATTTTCACCCCTCCACTTT.

The chain uses TRBV3-1 (or the pseudogene TRBV3-2) and TRBJ1-1, with D hard to call. The CDR3 loop spans 14 amino acids. Trimming took off 0 bases at V and 7 bases at J, with 12 bases between the two ends. Germline-derived CDR1 and CDR2 are LGHDT and YNNKEL (reference sequence). The CDR3 sequence is CASSQELARGEAFF. CDR3 nucleotides: TGTGCCAGCAGCCAAGAATTGGCGCGAGGTGAAGCTTTCTTT.

The chain carries TRBV12-5 and TRBJ2-1; D gene ambiguous. The CDR3 is 14 residues long. Trimming took 2 bases from V and 8 from J, leaving 13 bases between them. Germline assignment: CDR1 LGHNT and CDR2 FRNRAP. Written as DNA, the CDR3 is TGTGCTAGTGGTTTGTACCAAGCCTCCTATGAGCAGTTCTTC. It encodes CASGLYQASYEQFF.

This chain links TRBV28 with TRBJ2-7; TRBD1 matches at 7 bases. V gave up 2 bases and J gave up 0 bases; unmatched junction bases: 4. CDR3 length equals 15 residues. Germline loops: CDR1 MDHEN, CDR2 SYDVKM. The CDR3 DNA is TGTGCCAGCAGTTTACCCGGACAGGACTCCTACGAGCAGTACTTC. Its protein product is CASSLPGQDSYEQYF.

V and J are TRBV28 and TRBJ2-7, with 9 bases matching TRBD1. The J segment lost 5 bases and the V segment lost 5 bases, leaving 10 bases of the junction unmatched. Germline assignment: CDR1 MDHEN and CDR2 SYDVKM. CDR3 length: 15 amino acids. The CDR3 loop is CASSPRTGGRDEQYF. The CDR3 DNA reads as TGTGCCAGCAGTCCTAGAACAGGGGGCCGGGACGAGCAGTACTTC.

The CDR3 is CSVAGGAFNEQFF. In DNA form, the CDR3 reads TGCAGCGTAGCGGGAGGAGCGTTCAATGAGCAGTTCTTC. The chain is built from TRBV29-1 and TRBJ2-1; TRBD2 agrees at 9 bases. CDR3 length: 13 residues. CDR1 and CDR2 (germline): SQVTM, ANQGSEA. Germline trimming cut 6 bases from V and 6 bases from J; bases unmatched to any gene: 6.